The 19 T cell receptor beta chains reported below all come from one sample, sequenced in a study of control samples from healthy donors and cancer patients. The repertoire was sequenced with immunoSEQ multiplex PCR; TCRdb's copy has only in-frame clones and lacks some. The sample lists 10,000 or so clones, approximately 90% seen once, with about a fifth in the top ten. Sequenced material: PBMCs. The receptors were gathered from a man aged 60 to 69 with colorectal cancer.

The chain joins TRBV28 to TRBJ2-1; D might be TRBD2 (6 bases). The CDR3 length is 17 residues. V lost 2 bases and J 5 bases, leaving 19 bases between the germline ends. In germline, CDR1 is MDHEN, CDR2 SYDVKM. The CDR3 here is CASSLGGETGVHNEQFF. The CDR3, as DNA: TGTGCCAGCAGTTTAGGCGGGGAAACCGGCGTCCACAATGAGCAGTTCTTC.

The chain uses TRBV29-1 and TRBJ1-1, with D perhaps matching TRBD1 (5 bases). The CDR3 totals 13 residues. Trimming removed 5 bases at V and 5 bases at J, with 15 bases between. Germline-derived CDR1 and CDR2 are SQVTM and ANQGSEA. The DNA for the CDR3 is TGCAGCGTTTGGGCGGGGGGTAGGACTGAAGCTTTCTTT. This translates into CSVWAGGRTEAFF.

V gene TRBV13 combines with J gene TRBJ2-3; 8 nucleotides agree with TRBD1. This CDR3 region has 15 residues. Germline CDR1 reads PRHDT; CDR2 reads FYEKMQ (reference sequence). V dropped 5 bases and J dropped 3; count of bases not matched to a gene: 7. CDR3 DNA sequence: TGTGCCAGCAGCCCTAACAGGGGGGAGACAGATACGCAGTATTTT. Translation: CASSPNRGETDTQYF.

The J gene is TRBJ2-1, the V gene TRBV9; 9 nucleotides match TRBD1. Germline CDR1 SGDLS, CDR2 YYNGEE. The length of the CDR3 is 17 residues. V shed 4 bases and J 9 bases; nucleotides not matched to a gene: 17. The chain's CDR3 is CASSPQPGQGEVGEQFF. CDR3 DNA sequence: TGTGCCAGCAGCCCCCAACCGGGACAGGGAGAAGTAGGTGAGCAGTTCTTC.

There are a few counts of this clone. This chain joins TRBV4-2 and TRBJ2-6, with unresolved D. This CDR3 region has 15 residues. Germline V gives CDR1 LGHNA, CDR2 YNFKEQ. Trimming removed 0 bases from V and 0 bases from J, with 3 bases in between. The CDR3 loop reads CASSQDNSGANVLTF. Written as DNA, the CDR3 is TGTGCCAGCAGCCAAGACAACTCTGGGGCCAACGTCCTGACTTTC.

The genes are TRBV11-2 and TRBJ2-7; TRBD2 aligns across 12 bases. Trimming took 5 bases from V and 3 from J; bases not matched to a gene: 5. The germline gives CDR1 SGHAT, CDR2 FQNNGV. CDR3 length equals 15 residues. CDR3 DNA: TGTGCCAGCAGCAACCTAGCGGGGGGGTTCTACGAGCAGTACTTC. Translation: CASSNLAGGFYEQYF. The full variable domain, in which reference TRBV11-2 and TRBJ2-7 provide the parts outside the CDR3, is EAGVAQSPRYKIIEKRQSVAFWCNPISGHATLYWYQQILGQGPKLLIQFQNNGVVDDSQLPKDRFSAERLKGVDSTLKIQPAKLEDSAVYLCASSNLAGGFYEQYFGPGTRLTVT.

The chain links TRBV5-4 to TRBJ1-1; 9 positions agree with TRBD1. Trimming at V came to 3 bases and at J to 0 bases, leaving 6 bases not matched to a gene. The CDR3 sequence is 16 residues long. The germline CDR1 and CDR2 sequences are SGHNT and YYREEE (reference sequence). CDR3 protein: CASSYLQGAVNTEAFF. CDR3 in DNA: TGTGCCAGCAGCTACCTACAGGGGGCGGTGAACACTGAAGCTTTCTTT. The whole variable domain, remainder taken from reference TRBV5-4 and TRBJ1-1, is ETGVTQSPTHLIKTRGQQVTLRCSSQSGHNTVSWYQQALGQGPQFIFQYYREEENGRGNFPPRFSGLQFPNYSSELNVNALELDDSALYLCASSYLQGAVNTEAFFGQGTRLTVV.

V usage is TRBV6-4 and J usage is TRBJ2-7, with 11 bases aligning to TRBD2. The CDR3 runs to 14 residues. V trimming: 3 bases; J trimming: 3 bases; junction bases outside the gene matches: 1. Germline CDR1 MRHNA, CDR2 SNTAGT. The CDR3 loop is CASSELAGDYEQYF. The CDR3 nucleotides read TGTGCCAGCAGTGAACTAGCGGGGGACTACGAGCAGTACTTC.

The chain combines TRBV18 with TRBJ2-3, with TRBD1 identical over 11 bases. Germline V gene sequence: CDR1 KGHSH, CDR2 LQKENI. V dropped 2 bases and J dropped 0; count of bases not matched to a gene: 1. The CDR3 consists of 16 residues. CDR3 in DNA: TGTGCCAGCTCACCATGGGACAGGGGGAGCACAGATACGCAGTATTTT. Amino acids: CASSPWDRGSTDTQYF.

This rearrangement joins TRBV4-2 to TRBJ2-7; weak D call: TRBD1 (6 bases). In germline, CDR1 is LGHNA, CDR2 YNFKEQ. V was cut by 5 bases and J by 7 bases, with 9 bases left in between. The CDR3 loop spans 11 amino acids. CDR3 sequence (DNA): TGTGCCAGCAGCGACCAGGGGGAGCAGTACTTC. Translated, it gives CASSDQGEQYF.

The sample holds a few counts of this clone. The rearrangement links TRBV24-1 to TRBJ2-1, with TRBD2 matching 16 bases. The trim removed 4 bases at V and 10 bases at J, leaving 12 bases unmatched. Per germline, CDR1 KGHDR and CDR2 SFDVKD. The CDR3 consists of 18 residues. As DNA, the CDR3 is TGTGCCACCAGTGACAGCCACGGGACTAGCGGGGGGGCCTTCGAGCAGTTCTTC. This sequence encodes CATSDSHGTSGGAFEQFF.

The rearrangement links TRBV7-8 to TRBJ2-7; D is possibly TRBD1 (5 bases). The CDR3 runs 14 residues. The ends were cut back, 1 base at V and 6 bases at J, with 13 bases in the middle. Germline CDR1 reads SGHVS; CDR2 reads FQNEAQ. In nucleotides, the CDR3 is TGTGCCAGCAGCTTAGACCGGACATCGGCCGAGCAGTACTTC. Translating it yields CASSLDRTSAEQYF.

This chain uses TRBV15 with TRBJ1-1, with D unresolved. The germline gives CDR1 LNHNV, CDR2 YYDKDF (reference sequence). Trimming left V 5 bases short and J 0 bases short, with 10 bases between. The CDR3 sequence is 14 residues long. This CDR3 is CATSVSQMNTEAFF. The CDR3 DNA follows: TGTGCCACCAGCGTCTCTCAAATGAACACTGAAGCTTTCTTT.

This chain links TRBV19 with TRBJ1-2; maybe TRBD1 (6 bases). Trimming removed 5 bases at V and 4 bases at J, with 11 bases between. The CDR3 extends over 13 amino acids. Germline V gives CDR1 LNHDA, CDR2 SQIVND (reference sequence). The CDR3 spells CASSPPGAYGYTF. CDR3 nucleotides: TGTGCCAGTAGTCCCCCGGGGGCCTATGGCTACACCTTC. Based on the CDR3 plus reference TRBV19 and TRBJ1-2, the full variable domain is DGGITQSPKYLFRKEGQNVTLSCEQNLNHDAMYWYRQDPGQGLRLIYYSQIVNDFQKGDIAEGYSVSREKKESFPLTVTSAQKNPTAFYLCASSPPGAYGYTFGSGTRLTVV.

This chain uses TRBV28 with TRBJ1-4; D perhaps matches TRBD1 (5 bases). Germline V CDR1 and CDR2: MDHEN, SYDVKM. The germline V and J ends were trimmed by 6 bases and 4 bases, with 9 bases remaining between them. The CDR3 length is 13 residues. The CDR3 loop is CASRWRGNEKLFF. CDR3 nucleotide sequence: TGTGCCAGCAGGTGGAGGGGTAATGAAAAACTGTTTTTT.

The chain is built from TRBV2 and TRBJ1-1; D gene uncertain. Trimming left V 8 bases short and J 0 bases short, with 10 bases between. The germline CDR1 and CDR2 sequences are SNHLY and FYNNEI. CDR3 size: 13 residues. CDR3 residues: CASLARVNTEAFF. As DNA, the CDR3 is TGTGCCAGCCTGGCCCGGGTGAACACTGAAGCTTTCTTT.

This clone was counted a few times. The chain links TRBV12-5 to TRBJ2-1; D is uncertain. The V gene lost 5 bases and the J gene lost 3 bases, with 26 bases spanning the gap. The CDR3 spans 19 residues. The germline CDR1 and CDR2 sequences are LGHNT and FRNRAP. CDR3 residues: CASGNPEDPSFPVYNEQFF. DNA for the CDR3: TGTGCTAGTGGTAACCCCGAGGACCCCTCTTTCCCCGTCTACAATGAGCAGTTCTTC. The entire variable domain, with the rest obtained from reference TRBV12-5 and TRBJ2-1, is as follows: DARVTQTPRHKVTEMGQEVTMRCQPILGHNTVFWYRQTMMQGLELLAYFRNRAPLDDSGMPKDRFSAEMPDATLATLKIQPSEPRDSAVYFCASGNPEDPSFPVYNEQFFGPGTRLTVL.

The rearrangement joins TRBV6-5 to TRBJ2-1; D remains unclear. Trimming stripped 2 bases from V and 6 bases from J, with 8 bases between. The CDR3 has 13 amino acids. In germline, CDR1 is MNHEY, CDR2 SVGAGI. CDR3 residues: CASSYRHSNEQFF. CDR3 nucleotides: TGTGCCAGCAGTTACCGACATTCCAATGAGCAGTTCTTC.

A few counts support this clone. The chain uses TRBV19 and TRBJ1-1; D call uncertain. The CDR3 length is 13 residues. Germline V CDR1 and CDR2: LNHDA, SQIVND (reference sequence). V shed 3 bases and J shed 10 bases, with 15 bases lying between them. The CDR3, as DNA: TGTGCCAGTAGTATCCCCTGGGAAGATATAGCTTTCTTT. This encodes CASSIPWEDIAFF.